This TCR beta chain was retrieved from a study of CD8+ T cells in alopecia areata. Study information: Treatment comprised oral tofacitinib, 5 to 10 mg twice daily, in treated patients.

Treatment: oral pan-JAK inhibitor, 5-10 mg twice daily. Alopecia areata patients gave lesional scalp punch biopsies and peripheral blood samples. This clone has just one count. TCR sequencing used cDNA made by reverse transcription of extracted RNA. Assay used: immunoSEQ multiplex PCR; TCRdb lists only in-frame clones, some missing. Found here are hundreds of thousands of clones, around two fifths of them singletons; the top ten hold almost 0.5%. Trimming took 0 bases from V and 12 from J; bases not matched to a gene: 3. The CDR3 spans 13 residues. Germline V gene data show CDR1 as SGHRS and CDR2 as YFSETQ.

Sequencing was performed on CD4+ T cells sorted from blood, taken around week 34, from a patient treated with tofacitinib. The chain links TRBV5-1 to TRBJ2-3; 11 nucleotides match TRBD2. The origin of this receptor is a human donor with alopecia areata. CDR3: CASSLAGTSGQYF. For the CDR3, the DNA is TGCGCCAGCAGCTTGGCGGGGACTAGCGGCCAGTATTTT.